This TCR beta chain stems from a study of regulatory T cells in long-lasting Graves disease. Construction of TCR beta libraries relied on iRepertoire HTBI primers and on Arm-PCR targeting CDR3 regions. In TCRdb, the multiplex PCR reads were re-called with MiXCR into one record per CDR3 protein. The sample includes 450,000 to 600,000 distinct CDR3 sequences, roughly 14% seen only once; the top ten take roughly a tenth. The germline gives CDR1 MGHRA, CDR2 YSYEKL. Deletions cut 0 bases from V and 2 bases from J, with 13 bases between. The CDR3 extends over 17 amino acids. Time point of the sample: newly diagnosed GD, antithyroid drugs for less than 3 months. RNA from PBMCs was the source of the TCR library. These data are also associated with another study on T cells in Graves' hyperthyroidism and ophthalmopathy. Per that study: The TCR CDR3 was amplified in a first-round RT-PCR using the HTBI primer set.

This TCR was recovered from a young man with Graves disease. Sequenced here: peripheral blood mononuclear cells (PBMCs), sampled at new diagnosis, from a patient treated with antithyroid drugs. The rearrangement joins TRBV4-1 to TRBJ2-2; perhaps TRBD2 as D (5 bases). DNA of the CDR3: TGCGCCAGCAGCCAAGACAGGCTAGCCGCTAACACCGGGGAGCTGTTTTTT. Residues: CASSQDRLAANTGELFF.